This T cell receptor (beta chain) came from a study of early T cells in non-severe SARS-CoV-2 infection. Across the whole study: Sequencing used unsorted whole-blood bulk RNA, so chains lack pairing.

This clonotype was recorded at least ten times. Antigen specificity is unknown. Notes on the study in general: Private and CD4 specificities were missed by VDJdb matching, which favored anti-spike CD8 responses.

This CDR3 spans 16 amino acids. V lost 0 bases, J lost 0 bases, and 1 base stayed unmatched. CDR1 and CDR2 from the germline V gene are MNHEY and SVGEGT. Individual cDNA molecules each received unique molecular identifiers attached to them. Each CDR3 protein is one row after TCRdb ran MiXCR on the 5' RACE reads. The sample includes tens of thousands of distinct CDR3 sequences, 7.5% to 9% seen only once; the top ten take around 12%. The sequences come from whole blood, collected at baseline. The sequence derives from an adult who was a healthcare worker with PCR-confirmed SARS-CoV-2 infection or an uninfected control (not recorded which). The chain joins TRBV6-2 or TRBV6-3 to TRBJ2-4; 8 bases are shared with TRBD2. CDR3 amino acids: CASSYSSGEAKNIQYF. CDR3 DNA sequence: TGTGCCAGCAGTTACTCTAGCGGGGAAGCCAAAAACATTCAGTACTTC.